This T cell receptor beta chain appears in the sequencing data of a study of blood T cell repertoires in COVID-19. Per the authors' pipeline: Estimation of nucleated cell counts relied on the amplification of reference gene primers. Measured with immunoSEQ multiplex PCR; TCRdb has only the in-frame clones, and not every one. V and J calls and clone size are copied from that table; D and trimming were computed from the DNA. This table holds 25,000 to 30,000 clones, about nine tenths found once. The source material was peripheral blood. The sequence was collected from a woman between 45 and 60 years old with active COVID-19.

The CDR3 region is CASSLRTSGSTDTQYF. The DNA for the CDR3 is TGTGCCAGCAGCTTAAGGACTAGCGGGAGCACAGATACGCAGTATTTT. V usage is TRBV5-6 and J usage is TRBJ2-3, with 11 bases aligning to TRBD2. CDR3 size: 16 residues. The junction had 2 bases not matched to a gene; V was cut back by 2 bases and J by 0 bases. Germline CDR1 SGHDT, CDR2 YYEEEE.